A selection of T cell receptor beta chains follows, all from one sample in a study of cytomegalovirus exposure and HLA in healthy donors. Sequenced by immunoSEQ multiplex PCR; TCRdb stores in-frame clones only, minus some. The profile shows 150,000 to 200,000 clones, around 78% of them singletons. The sequenced sample consisted of PBMCs. All receptors come from a middle-aged man in good health and CMV-seronegative. CDR3s include the opening cysteine and the closing phenylalanine or tryptophan. The D gene is left open where the match is weak. Expanded clones get a size class; other rows say once, few or many, or leave the size out.

j_call	d_call	v_call	clone_size	cdr3_nt	cdr3_aa
TRBJ2-3	TRBD2	TRBV30	-	TGTGCCTGGACCACTACCCGGACTAGCGGGATGACAGATACGCAGTATTTT	CAWTTTRTSGMTDTQYF
TRBJ2-3	-	TRBV7-9	-	TGTTCCAGCAGGCAGGGAGGAGATACGCAGTATTTT	CSSRQGGDTQYF
TRBJ2-1	TRBD2	TRBV7-3	-	TGTGCCAGCAGCTCCGCCGGGACTAGCAATGAGCAGTTCTTC	CASSSAGTSNEQFF
TRBJ1-5	-	TRBV7-9	-	TGTGCCAGCAGCCTGGTGGGGGGGCCCCAGCATTTT	CASSLVGGPQHF
TRBJ1-2	TRBD1	TRBV7-8	few	TGTGCCAGCAGCCCCGGACGGACAGGACTCTATGGCTACACCTTC	CASSPGRTGLYGYTF
TRBJ2-1	TRBD2	TRBV6-5	-	TGTGCCAGCAGTTACTCCAGACTAGCGCCTCGCAATGAGCAGTTCTTC	CASSYSRLAPRNEQFF
TRBJ2-3	TRBD2	TRBV7-7	-	TGTGCCAGCAGCTTCCAGGGAGGGGATACGCAGTATTTT	CASSFQGGDTQYF
TRBJ1-5	-	TRBV5-6	-	TGTGCCAGCAGCTTTATGAGTGCCGATAGCAATCAGCCCCAGCATTTT	CASSFMSADSNQPQHF
TRBJ2-3	TRBD2	TRBV2	-	TGTGCCAGCAGTGTCCTGGCGGGAGGGACCACAGATACGCAGTATTTT	CASSVLAGGTTDTQYF
TRBJ1-2	TRBD1	TRBV5-6	-	TGTGCCAGCAGCCCGAATGACAGGGGCCCTTACAACTATGGCTACACCTTC	CASSPNDRGPYNYGYTF
TRBJ1-2	TRBD1	TRBV2	-	TGTGCCAGCAGTGTATATTCGACAGGGGATGGCTACACCTTC	CASSVYSTGDGYTF
TRBJ2-5	-	TRBV7-2	-	TGTGCCAGCAGCTTTCTGGGGGGAAGGGAGACCCAGTACTTC	CASSFLGGRETQYF
TRBJ2-1	TRBD2	TRBV5-1	once	TGCGCCAGCAGCCGGACTAGCGGCTCATACAATGAGCAGTTCTTC	CASSRTSGSYNEQFF
TRBJ1-4	TRBD1	TRBV28	-	TGTGCCAGCAGCCTAGACAGGGGGCGGGAAAAACTGTTTTTT	CASSLDRGREKLFF
TRBJ1-5	-	TRBV28	-	TGTGCCAGCACCTCAAATCGGCGGGGGAATCAGCCCCAGCATTTT	CASTSNRRGNQPQHF
TRBJ2-3	-	TRBV5-1	-	TGCGCCAGCAGCGGCGGACAGTCCTACCTTTGGGATACGCAGTATTTT	CASSGGQSYLWDTQYF
TRBJ2-6	-	TRBV5-1	-	TGCGCCAGCAGCCTAACGGTCTCTGGGGCCAACGTCCTGACTTTC	CASSLTVSGANVLTF
TRBJ2-2	-	TRBV5-1	few	TGCGCCACCTCGGAGGCGACGAGCACCGGGGAGCTGTTTTTT	CATSEATSTGELFF
TRBJ1-3	TRBD1	TRBV11-2	few	TGTGCCAGCAGCTTATCCGGACAGGGCACTGGAAACACCATATATTTT	CASSLSGQGTGNTIYF
TRBJ1-3	-	TRBV2	-	TGTGCCAGCACCTACAGGGAATCTGGAAACACCATATATTTT	CASTYRESGNTIYF
TRBJ2-7	-	TRBV2	-	TGTGCCAGCAGTGAAGGGGGAACTAGGTCCTACGAGCAGTACTTC	CASSEGGTRSYEQYF
TRBJ2-3	TRBD2	TRBV5-1	-	TGCGCCAGCAGCTTATTGACTAGCCCAACAGATACGCAGTATTTT	CASSLLTSPTDTQYF
TRBJ1-2	TRBD1	TRBV28	-	TGTGCCAGCAGTTCGACAGGGGCCGGCTACACCTTC	CASSSTGAGYTF
TRBJ2-5	-	TRBV7-9	once	TGTGCCAGCAGCTCCCGACCTGGAGCGGAGACCCAGTACTTC	CASSSRPGAETQYF
TRBJ2-5	-	TRBV20-1	few	TGCAGTGCTAGCGAAGAGACCCAGTACTTC	CSASEETQYF
TRBJ2-1	TRBD2	TRBV6-4	-	TGTGCCAGCAGTGAACGGCCTAGCGGGAGCCTTGAGCAGTTCTTC	CASSERPSGSLEQFF
TRBJ2-1	TRBD2	TRBV2	few	TGTGCCAGCAGGGCCCCCACTAGCGGGAGGGCCTACAATGAGCAGTTCTTC	CASRAPTSGRAYNEQFF
TRBJ1-1	TRBD1	TRBV18	-	TGTGCCAGCTCACCGCCCGAGACAGGGATGAACACTGAAGCTTTCTTT	CASSPPETGMNTEAFF
TRBJ1-2	TRBD1	TRBV6-1	-	TGTGCCAGCAGCCCTACAGGGGTTGGCTACACCTTC	CASSPTGVGYTF
TRBJ1-6	-	TRBV27	-	TGTGCCAGCAGTTTATTGGCCAGCTCCTATAATTCACCCCTCCACTTT	CASSLLASSYNSPLHF
TRBJ2-1	-	TRBV5-1	once	TGCGCCAGCAGCCGAGGGGTAGCGGCTTCCTACAATGAGCAGTTCTTC	CASSRGVAASYNEQFF
TRBJ1-2	-	TRBV5-1	-	TGCGCCAGCAGTCCGGGGCAGGGGCCTTACTATGGCTACACCTTC	CASSPGQGPYYGYTF
TRBJ2-7	-	TRBV2	once	TGTGCCAGCAGCCACCCGCCAGGGCTTAGTAGCATCCACGAGCAGTACTTC	CASSHPPGLSSIHEQYF
TRBJ2-6	-	TRBV5-1	once	TGCGCCAGCAGCTTAACAGGGAGCTCTGGGGCCAACGTCCTGACTTTC	CASSLTGSSGANVLTF
TRBJ1-1	TRBD1	TRBV7-2	-	TGTGCCAGCAGCTATACAGGGGGCGCTGGGACTGAAGCTTTCTTT	CASSYTGGAGTEAFF
TRBJ2-3	TRBD2	TRBV7-2	-	TGTGCCAGCAGCTTAGCGGGCGGGAGTTCAGATACGCAGTATTTT	CASSLAGGSSDTQYF
TRBJ1-3	-	TRBV7-6	-	TGTGCCAGCAGCTCGACAGTATGGAGCTCTGGAAACACCATATATTTT	CASSSTVWSSGNTIYF
TRBJ2-7	-	TRBV28	-	TGTGCCAGCAGTTTCGGCAGACTCCCCTCCTACGAGCAGTACTTC	CASSFGRLPSYEQYF
TRBJ2-7	TRBD2	TRBV11-3	-	TGTGCCAGCAGCCGGCGGGAGGGTTACGAGCAGTACTTC	CASSRREGYEQYF
TRBJ1-4	TRBD1	TRBV27	-	TGTGCCAGCAGAACTAACAGGGGATTCGGTGAAAAACTGTTTTTT	CASRTNRGFGEKLFF
TRBJ2-7	-	TRBV5-1	-	TGCGCCAGCAGCACCCCGGGGGGCGGGGAGCAGTACTTC	CASSTPGGGEQYF
TRBJ1-1	-	TRBV28	few	TGTGCCAGCAGTCCCAGCTTTCGGGGAACTGAAGCTTTCTTT	CASSPSFRGTEAFF
TRBJ2-3	-	TRBV30	-	TGTGCCTGGAGTGTTAGGGAGGACATTACGCAGTATTTT	CAWSVREDITQYF
TRBJ2-2	TRBD2	TRBV4-2	-	TGTGCCAGCAGCCAACGACCGGGACTAGCGGGGGAGAAGAACACCGGGGAGCTGTTTTTT	CASSQRPGLAGEKNTGELFF
TRBJ2-5	-	TRBV2	-	TGTGCCAGCAGTGAAATACCGGGACTGACAACGTACTTC	CASSEIPGLTTYF
TRBJ2-7	TRBD2	TRBV4-1	-	TGCGCCAGCAGCCATCTTAGCGGGGGCTCCTACGAGCAGTACTTC	CASSHLSGGSYEQYF
TRBJ1-2	-	TRBV5-6	-	TGTGCCAGCAGCTTGGGTGGAGCCGGTAACTATGGCTACACCTTC	CASSLGGAGNYGYTF
TRBJ2-5	TRBD1	TRBV7-9	few	TGTGCCAGCAGCTTAGAGGGACAGGTCCAAGAGACCCAGTACTTC	CASSLEGQVQETQYF
TRBJ2-1	TRBD2	TRBV7-2	-	TGTGCCAGCAGCTTAGGTCCTGGGGGGACTAGCGACGGGAGTGAGCAGTTCTTC	CASSLGPGGTSDGSEQFF
TRBJ2-3	TRBD2	TRBV28	-	TGTGCCAGCAGTTTCACTAGCGGAAGCACAGATACGCAGTATTTT	CASSFTSGSTDTQYF
TRBJ2-1	-	TRBV9	-	TGTGCCAGCAGCCTATCATGGCAGGGGTCCTACAATGAGCAGTTCTTC	CASSLSWQGSYNEQFF
TRBJ2-7	TRBD2	TRBV4-1	-	TGCGCCAGCAGTCCGAGTAGCGGGAGGGCCGGGAACGAGCAGTACTTC	CASSPSSGRAGNEQYF
TRBJ1-3	-	TRBV14	-	TGTGCCAGCAGCCAAGATCGGGCTGGAAACACCATATATTTT	CASSQDRAGNTIYF
TRBJ2-7	TRBD1	TRBV11-3	-	TGTGCCAGCAGGGGGACAGGGGACGAGCAGTACTTC	CASRGTGDEQYF
TRBJ2-3	-	TRBV28	-	TGTGCCAGCAGTTACAGCAGGGGTAACACAGATACGCAGTATTTT	CASSYSRGNTDTQYF